This T cell receptor beta chain was documented in a study of a mutant IDH1 vaccine in newly diagnosed glioma. Overall study: Previous treatment comprised radiotherapy, temozolomide, or both, mostly both.

Germline CDR1 and CDR2: MNHNS and SASEGT. The CDR3 sequence is 14 residues long. Deletions cut 8 bases from V and 1 base from J, with 14 bases between. To note about this clone: What it binds is unknown.

The repertoire was sequenced with immunoSEQ multiplex PCR; TCRdb's copy has only in-frame clones and lacks some. This table holds roughly 60,000 clones, approximately 84% found once. Time point indicated: week 11, during vaccination. The vaccine gave 300 ug of a 20-mer mutant IDH1 peptide subcutaneously per dose. This rearrangement joins TRBV6-1 to TRBJ1-1; D remains unclear. Sample: PBMCs, taken from a glioma patient whose treatment included an IDH1 peptide vaccine. The sequence derives from a man aged 25 to 45 with glioma. CDR3 nucleotide sequence: TGTGCCAGCTCGCCTCAGTGGCAGAACACTGAAGCTTTCTTT. Protein product: CASSPQWQNTEAFF.